Each of the 25 T cell receptor beta chains below was sequenced from the same sample in a study of T cell responses to AZD1222 COVID-19 vaccine. Sequencing was performed with immunoSEQ multiplex PCR; in TCRdb, only in-frame clones are kept and a portion is missing. The sample records 130,000 to 150,000 clones, 85% to 95% being singletons. Sequenced here: peripheral blood, sampled after recovery from COVID-19. Receptors were obtained from an adult who had recovered from COVID-19.

The chain employs TRBV5-1 and TRBJ1-1; maybe TRBD1 (6 bases). This CDR3 has 15 amino acids. CDR1 and CDR2 (germline): SGHRS, YFSETQ. V lost 0 bases and J 5 bases, leaving 14 bases between the germline ends. The DNA for the CDR3 is TGCGCCAGCAGCTTGGCCGGGGGGGCGCGTACTGAAGCTTTCTTT. Protein sequence: CASSLAGGARTEAFF.

The rearrangement links TRBV15 to TRBJ2-7; 12 positions match TRBD2. Losses at the gene ends were 3 bases for V and 7 bases for J; bases not matched to a gene: 7. The CDR3 totals 15 residues. Per the germline V gene, CDR1 is LNHNV and CDR2 is YYDKDF (reference sequence). The CDR3 nucleotides are TGTGCCACCAGCAGGTGGACTAGCGGGATAACTGAGCAGTACTTC. Translation: CATSRWTSGITEQYF.

V and J are TRBV9 and TRBJ1-4; 9 nucleotides align to TRBD1. The V gene's germline CDR1 is SGDLS and CDR2 YYNGEE. V lost 4 bases to trimming and J lost 5 bases; unmatched junction nucleotides: 9. The CDR3 sequence is 16 residues long. The CDR3 coding sequence is TGTGCCAGCAGCCGAGAGCCGGACAGGGGCAATGAAAAACTGTTTTTT. Protein: CASSREPDRGNEKLFF.

The CDR3 DNA reads TGTGCCAGCAGCCCTAGCGGGATATACGAGCAGTACTTC. Its protein product is CASSPSGIYEQYF. The rearrangement joins TRBV28 to TRBJ2-7; 9 bases are shared with TRBD2. The V and J ends lost 6 bases and 4 bases, in that order; junction bases with no gene match: 4. The germline gives CDR1 MDHEN, CDR2 SYDVKM. CDR3 length: 13 amino acids.

This rearrangement joins TRBV30 to TRBJ1-5, with TRBD1 matching over 8 bases. Germline values: CDR1 GTSNPN, CDR2 SVGIG (reference sequence). This CDR3 has 17 amino acids. V lost 0 bases, J lost 1 base, and 8 bases stayed unmatched. The CDR3 is CAWSVSRTGRSNQPQHF. Here the CDR3 DNA reads TGTGCCTGGAGTGTATCGCGGACAGGGCGAAGCAATCAGCCCCAGCATTTT.

The chain links TRBV7-2 to TRBJ1-2; 8 bases agree with TRBD1. Germline V CDR1 and CDR2: SGHTA, FQGNSA. The CDR3 contains 19 residues. V gave up 1 base and J gave up 1 base; unmatched junction bases: 14. The CDR3 nucleotides are TGTGCCAGCAGCTTAGTAATTACGTGGGACAGGACGAATAACTATGGCTACACCTTC. It yields the protein CASSLVITWDRTNNYGYTF.

V and J are TRBV7-9 and TRBJ1-5; 9 positions agree with TRBD1. Germline V gives CDR1 SEHNR, CDR2 FQNEAQ (reference sequence). CDR3 length: 16 residues. J gave up 4 bases and V 5 bases, and 9 bases lay outside the gene matches. The CDR3 sequence: CASSRTGGGGNQPQHF. CDR3 in DNA: TGTGCCAGCAGCCGTACAGGGGGCGGAGGAAATCAGCCCCAGCATTTT.

This rearrangement joins TRBV28 to TRBJ2-7; TRBD1 agrees at 7 bases. Germline CDR1 is MDHEN and CDR2 is SYDVKM. The J segment lost 2 bases and the V segment lost 4 bases, leaving 5 bases of the junction unmatched. The CDR3 has 14 residues. The CDR3 coding sequence is TGTGCCAGCAGTTCCACAGGGGAAGCCTACGAGCAGTACTTC. Its protein product is CASSSTGEAYEQYF.

V and J are TRBV7-2 and TRBJ1-4, with D possibly being TRBD1 (6 bases). The V end lost 1 base, the J end lost 4 bases, and 10 bases lay between the germline ends. From germline, CDR1 is SGHTA and CDR2 FQGNSA. This CDR3 contains 15 residues. The CDR3 DNA is TGTGCCAGCAGCTTAGGAGGACAGCGTAATGAAAAACTGTTTTTT. This encodes CASSLGGQRNEKLFF.

The chain is built from TRBV12-3 or TRBV12-4 and TRBJ1-2, with D maybe TRBD1 (6 bases). The V end was cut by 3 bases, the J end by 8 bases, with 10 bases between. There are 12 residues in the CDR3. The CDR3 nucleotides are TGTGCCAGCAGTTTCACAGGGAGCGGCTACACCTTC. It yields the protein CASSFTGSGYTF.

The rearrangement links TRBV5-1 to TRBJ2-7; 10 bases match TRBD2. Germline V lookup: CDR1 SGHRS, CDR2 YFSETQ. Trimming cost V 3 bases and J 0 bases; bases outside gene matches: 6. The CDR3 contains 16 residues. CDR3 nucleotides: TGCGCCAGCAGCTCGACTAGCGGGTGGGCCTCCTACGAGCAGTACTTC. It yields the protein CASSSTSGWASYEQYF.

The chain is built from TRBV15 and TRBJ2-6; D ambiguous. This CDR3 is 18 amino acids long. Germline V gene lookup returns CDR1 LNHNV and CDR2 YYDKDF (reference sequence). V lost 1 base and J lost 0, with 13 bases in between. In nucleotides, the CDR3 is TGTGCCACCAGCAGAGCTGGGTCCCCTTACTCTGGGGCCAACGTCCTGACTTTC. Protein product: CATSRAGSPYSGANVLTF.

This sequence joins TRBV6-5 and TRBJ1-2; D is unresolved. Germline V CDR1 and CDR2: MNHEY, SVGAGI. V was shortened by 0 bases and J by 4 bases, with 9 bases between the two germline ends. This CDR3 spans 14 amino acids. CDR3 amino acids: CASSYSPDIYGYTF. In DNA form, the CDR3 reads TGTGCCAGCAGTTACTCCCCGGATATCTATGGCTACACCTTC.

The chain has TRBV28 and TRBJ2-5; 9 bases agree with TRBD1. J gave up 4 bases and V 5 bases, and 11 bases lay outside the gene matches. The CDR3 totals 16 residues. The germline V gene encodes CDR1 MDHEN and CDR2 SYDVKM. The CDR3 is CASSPPTGGHVETQYF. As DNA, the CDR3 is TGTGCCAGCAGTCCGCCGACAGGGGGTCACGTAGAGACCCAGTACTTC. The full variable domain, rest sourced from reference TRBV28 and TRBJ2-5, is DVKVTQSSRYLVKRTGEKVFLECVQDMDHENMFWYRQDPGLGLRLIYFSYDVKMKEKGDIPEGYSVSREKKERFSLILESASTNQTSMYLCASSPPTGGHVETQYFGPGTRLLVL.

The chain has TRBV11-1 and TRBJ1-1; a weak D match, TRBD1 (5 bases). V was shortened by 3 bases and J by 4 bases, with 12 bases between the two germline ends. Germline V gene lookup returns CDR1 SGHAT and CDR2 FQDESV (reference sequence). The CDR3 is made up of 14 amino acids. The CDR3 sequence: CASSFRARSTEAFF. The CDR3 DNA reads TGTGCCAGCAGCTTCAGGGCGAGGAGCACTGAAGCTTTCTTT.

The chain uses TRBV27 and TRBJ2-7; D perhaps matches TRBD2 (6 bases). The CDR3 consists of 14 residues. Trimming removed 2 bases from V and 5 bases from J, with 13 bases in between. Germline CDR1 MNHEY, CDR2 SMNVEV (reference sequence). The CDR3 is CASSLIASVDEQYF. CDR3 nucleotides: TGTGCCAGCAGTTTAATAGCTAGCGTCGACGAGCAGTACTTC.

The V call is TRBV11-3, the J call TRBJ1-5, with 9 bases identical to TRBD1. This CDR3 has 18 amino acids. Trimming cost V 3 bases and J 0 bases; bases outside gene matches: 9. Germline V CDR1 and CDR2: SGHNT, YENEEA. CDR3 protein: CASSFNRDRVYSNQPQHF. DNA of the CDR3: TGTGCCAGCAGCTTTAACCGGGACAGGGTCTATAGCAATCAGCCCCAGCATTTT.

This chain links TRBV6-5 with TRBJ1-2, with D perhaps matching TRBD1 (5 bases). CDR1 is MNHEY and CDR2 is SVGAGI in the germline V gene. The V end was cut by 2 bases, the J end by 6 bases, with 16 bases between. The CDR3 loop spans 15 amino acids. The CDR3 DNA is TGTGCCAGCAGTTACGGTGGGGCGGTCGAGGATGGCTACACCTTC. Amino acid sequence: CASSYGGAVEDGYTF.

V is TRBV29-1 and J is TRBJ2-7; D unresolved. There are 14 residues in the CDR3. Trimming removed 1 base from V and 0 bases from J, with 10 bases in between. Germline V CDR1 and CDR2: SQVTM, ANQGSEA. CDR3 in amino acids: CSVEVYPNSYEQYF. The DNA of the CDR3 is TGCAGCGTTGAAGTTTACCCCAACTCCTACGAGCAGTACTTC.

This chain joins TRBV4-1 and TRBJ1-2; the D is unclear. The CDR3 covers 16 residues. V was pared by 0 bases and J by 1 base, with 12 bases between. Germline V gene sequence: CDR1 MGHRA, CDR2 YSYEKL. The CDR3 protein is CASSQDLAKGNYGYTF. CDR3 sequence (DNA): TGCGCCAGCAGCCAAGATTTGGCCAAGGGTAACTATGGCTACACCTTC.

This clone showed up just once. The J gene is TRBJ2-7, the V gene TRBV7-2, with TRBD2 matching over 13 bases. Germline CDR1 SGHTA, CDR2 FQGNSA. J gave up 1 base and V 2 bases, and 11 bases lay outside the gene matches. This CDR3 is 19 amino acids long. The CDR3 nucleotides are TGTGCCAGCAGCTTAAGGACAGCGGCGACTAGCGGGAGGTCCTACGAGCAGTACTTC. This translates into CASSLRTAATSGRSYEQYF.

V is TRBV4-1 and J is TRBJ1-4; D ambiguous. V lost 4 bases, J lost 0 bases, and 15 bases lay in between. The CDR3 has 17 amino acids. From germline, CDR1 is MGHRA and CDR2 YSYEKL. The chain's CDR3 is CASSLPVGSATNEKLFF. The CDR3 bases are TGCGCCAGCAGCCTACCGGTGGGGTCGGCAACTAATGAAAAACTGTTTTTT.

The chain links TRBV28 to TRBJ1-4, with D maybe TRBD1 (6 bases). The CDR3 covers 16 residues. V was pared by 5 bases and J by 1 base, with 14 bases between. Germline values: CDR1 MDHEN, CDR2 SYDVKM. The CDR3 coding sequence is TGTGCCAGCAGTACTCGACAGGAGGGAACTAATGAAAAACTGTTTTTT. Translation gives CASSTRQEGTNEKLFF.

V and J are TRBV19 and TRBJ2-7; D remains unclear. Trimming removed 3 bases at V and 3 bases at J, with 9 bases between. Germline assignment: CDR1 LNHDA and CDR2 SQIVND (reference sequence). CDR3 length equals 13 residues. The CDR3 DNA is TGTGCCAGTAGTATCGGCGGCGGCTACGAGCAGTACTTC. Translating gives CASSIGGGYEQYF.

The rearrangement joins TRBV7-8 to TRBJ2-3, with TRBD2 matching 10 bases. The CDR3 runs 15 residues. Looked up from germline, CDR1 is SGHVS and CDR2 is FQNEAQ. With 8 bases clipped from V and 2 bases from J, the junction kept 7 bases outside the gene matches. CDR3: CASGRAGGNTDTQYF. The CDR3 nucleotides are TGTGCCAGCGGGAGAGCGGGAGGGAACACAGATACGCAGTATTTT.